Many counts were recorded for the clone carrying this T cell receptor beta chain. Its antigen is not identified. CDR1 and CDR2 (germline): SEHNR, FQNEAQ (reference sequence). This CDR3 is built from 13 residues. The entry originates in a study of molecular identifiers for immune sequencing clone quantification. For the study at large: Replicates involved a five-way split of RNA from 20,000 or 100,000 naive CD8 cells, with sequencing of four. Study results and limitations: Underestimated sizes of highly expanded clones could result from identical TCR molecules that share a barcode.

One entry per CDR3 protein results from TCRdb running MiXCR on the PCR reads. In the table there are some 590,000 distinct CDR3 sequences, about 25% of which are singletons. This TCR was sampled from a human donor in good health. Some libraries in this study had Jurkat cell RNA spiked in. The chain has TRBV7-9 and TRBJ1-5; maybe TRBD1 (5 bases). The sequenced sample was naive CD8+ T cells from blood, with Jurkat cell RNA spiked in. Subset described: FACS-sorted CD8+CD4-CCR7+CD45RA+ naive T cells. In DNA form, the CDR3 reads TGTGCTTCGGGGCAGGGCGGCAATCAGCCCCAGCATTTT. It specifies CASGQGGNQPQHF.